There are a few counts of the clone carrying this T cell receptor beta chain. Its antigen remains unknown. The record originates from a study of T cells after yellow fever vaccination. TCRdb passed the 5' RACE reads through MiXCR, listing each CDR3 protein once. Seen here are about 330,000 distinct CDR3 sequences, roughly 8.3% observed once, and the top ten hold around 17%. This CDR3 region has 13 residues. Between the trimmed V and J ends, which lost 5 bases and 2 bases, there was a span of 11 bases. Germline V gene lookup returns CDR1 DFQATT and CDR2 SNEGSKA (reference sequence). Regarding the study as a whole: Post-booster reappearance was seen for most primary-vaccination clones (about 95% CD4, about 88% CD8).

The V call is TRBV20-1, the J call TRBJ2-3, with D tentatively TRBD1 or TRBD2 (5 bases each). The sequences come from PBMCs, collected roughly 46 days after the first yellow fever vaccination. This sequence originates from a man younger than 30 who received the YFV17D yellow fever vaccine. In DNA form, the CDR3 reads TGCAGTGCTTATTGGGGGTCCACAGATACGCAGTATTTT. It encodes CSAYWGSTDTQYF.